Detailed here is one T cell receptor (beta chain). The data were produced by immunoSEQ multiplex PCR, yet TCRdb's version contains in-frame clones alone and is incomplete. The data contain approximately 180,000 clones, around nine tenths of them singletons. This entry comes from a study of blood T cell repertoires in COVID-19. The V gene's germline CDR1 is SGHRS and CDR2 YFSETQ. Unmatched junction bases numbered 7, after V lost 0 bases and J lost 1 base. The CDR3 has 17 residues. The chain links TRBV5-1 to TRBJ1-2; TRBD1 matches 9 bases. Specimen: peripheral blood. This sequence originates from a man in his 60s with active or convalescent COVID-19. CDR3 bases: TGCGCCAGCAGCTTGGCAAACACAGGGGGCGTTAACTATGGCTACACCTTC. Protein sequence: CASSLANTGGVNYGYTF.